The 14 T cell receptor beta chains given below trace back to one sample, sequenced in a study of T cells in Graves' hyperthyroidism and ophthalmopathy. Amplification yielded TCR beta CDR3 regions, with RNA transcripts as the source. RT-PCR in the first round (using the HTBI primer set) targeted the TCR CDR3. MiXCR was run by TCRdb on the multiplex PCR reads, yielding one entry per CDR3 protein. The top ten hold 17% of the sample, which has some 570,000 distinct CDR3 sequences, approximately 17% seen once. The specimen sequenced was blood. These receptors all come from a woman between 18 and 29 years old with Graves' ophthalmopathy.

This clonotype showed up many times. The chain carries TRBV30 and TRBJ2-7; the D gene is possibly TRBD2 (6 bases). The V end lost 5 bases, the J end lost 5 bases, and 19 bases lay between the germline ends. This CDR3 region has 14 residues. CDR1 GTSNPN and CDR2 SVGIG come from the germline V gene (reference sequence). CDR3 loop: CAWGTLGGLNEQYF. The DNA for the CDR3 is TGTGCCTGGGGTACCCTAGGAGGGTTGAACGAGCAGTACTTC.

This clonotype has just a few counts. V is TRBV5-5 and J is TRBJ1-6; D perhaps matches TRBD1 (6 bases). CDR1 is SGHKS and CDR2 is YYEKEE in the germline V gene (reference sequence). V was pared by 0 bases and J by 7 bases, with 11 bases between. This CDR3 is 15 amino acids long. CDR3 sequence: CASSLVRGNNSPLHF. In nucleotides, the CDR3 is TGTGCCAGCAGCTTGGTCAGGGGAAACAATTCACCCCTCCACTTT.

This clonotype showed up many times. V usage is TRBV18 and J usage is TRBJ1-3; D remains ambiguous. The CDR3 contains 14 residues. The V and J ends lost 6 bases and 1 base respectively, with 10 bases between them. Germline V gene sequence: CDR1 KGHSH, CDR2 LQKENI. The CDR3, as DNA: TGTGCCAGCTCGGAGGGAAAATCTGGAAACACCATATATTTT. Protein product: CASSEGKSGNTIYF.

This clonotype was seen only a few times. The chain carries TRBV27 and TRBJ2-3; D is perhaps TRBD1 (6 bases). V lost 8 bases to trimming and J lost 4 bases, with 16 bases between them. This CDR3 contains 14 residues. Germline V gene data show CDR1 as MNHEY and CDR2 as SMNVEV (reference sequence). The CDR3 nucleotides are TGTGCCAGCCAACTTGGGGGCGTGCCAGATACGCAGTATTTT. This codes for CASQLGGVPDTQYF.

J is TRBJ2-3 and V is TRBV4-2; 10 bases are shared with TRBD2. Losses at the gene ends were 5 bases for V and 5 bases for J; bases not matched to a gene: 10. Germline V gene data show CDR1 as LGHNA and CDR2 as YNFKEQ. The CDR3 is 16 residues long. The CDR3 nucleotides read TGTGCCAGCAGCTCGCAGACTAGCGGGCATGGAGATACGCAGTATTTT. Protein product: CASSSQTSGHGDTQYF.

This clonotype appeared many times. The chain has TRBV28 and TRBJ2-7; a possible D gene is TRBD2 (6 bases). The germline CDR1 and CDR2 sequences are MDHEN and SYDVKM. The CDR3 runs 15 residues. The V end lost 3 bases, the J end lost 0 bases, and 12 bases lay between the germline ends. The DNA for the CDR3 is TGTGCCAGCAGTTTGACCCTAGCGTCCTCCTACGAGCAGTACTTC. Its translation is CASSLTLASSYEQYF.

In DNA, the CDR3 is TGTGCCAGCAGTGAAATGGATCCCCGGGACAGGGGTACCGGGGAGCTGTTTTTT. As protein: CASSEMDPRDRGTGELFF. The J gene is TRBJ2-2, the V gene TRBV6-1; 10 bases match TRBD1. CDR1 MNHNS and CDR2 SASEGT come from the germline V gene. The CDR3 runs 18 residues. Trimming cost V 2 bases and J 5 bases; bases outside gene matches: 11.

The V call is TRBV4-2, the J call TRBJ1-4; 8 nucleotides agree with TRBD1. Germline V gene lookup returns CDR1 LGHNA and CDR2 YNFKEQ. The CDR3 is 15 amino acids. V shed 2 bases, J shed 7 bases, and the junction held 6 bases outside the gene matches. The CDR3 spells CASSQISQGAEKLFF. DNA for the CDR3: TGTGCCAGCAGCCAAATTTCGCAGGGGGCTGAAAAACTGTTTTTT.

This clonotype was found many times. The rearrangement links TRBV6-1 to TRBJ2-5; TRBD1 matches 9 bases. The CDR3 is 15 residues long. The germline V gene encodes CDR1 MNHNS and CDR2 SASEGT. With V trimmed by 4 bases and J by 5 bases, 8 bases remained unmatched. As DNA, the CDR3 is TGTGCCAGCAGTGCCGGGACAGGGAGTGTGGAGACCCAGTACTTC. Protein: CASSAGTGSVETQYF.

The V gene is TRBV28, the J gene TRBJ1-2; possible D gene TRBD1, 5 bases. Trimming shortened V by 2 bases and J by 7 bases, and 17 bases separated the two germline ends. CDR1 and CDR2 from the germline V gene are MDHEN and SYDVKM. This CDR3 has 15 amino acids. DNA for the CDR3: TGTGCCAGCAGTTTAAGGGGCAACCGGGTGGTTGGCTACACCTTC. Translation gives CASSLRGNRVVGYTF.

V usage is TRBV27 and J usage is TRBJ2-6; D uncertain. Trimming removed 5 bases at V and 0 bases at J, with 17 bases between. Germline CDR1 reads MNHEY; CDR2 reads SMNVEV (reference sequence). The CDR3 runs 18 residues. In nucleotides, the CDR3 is TGTGCCAGCAGTCCCAGAATAAAAAAATTCTCTGGGGCCAACGTCCTGACTTTC. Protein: CASSPRIKKFSGANVLTF.

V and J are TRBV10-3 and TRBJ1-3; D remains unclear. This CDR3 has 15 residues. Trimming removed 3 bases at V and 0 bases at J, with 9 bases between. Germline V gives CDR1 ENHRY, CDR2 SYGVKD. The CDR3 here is CAISDHGNSGNTIYF. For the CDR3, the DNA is TGTGCCATCAGTGATCACGGTAACTCTGGAAACACCATATATTTT.

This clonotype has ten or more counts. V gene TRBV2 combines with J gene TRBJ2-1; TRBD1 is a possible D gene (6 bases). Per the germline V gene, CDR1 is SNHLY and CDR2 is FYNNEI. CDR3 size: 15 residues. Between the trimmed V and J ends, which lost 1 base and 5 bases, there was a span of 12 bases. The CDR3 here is CASSEEGVMDNEQFF. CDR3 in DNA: TGTGCCAGCAGTGAAGAGGGGGTAATGGACAATGAGCAGTTCTTC.

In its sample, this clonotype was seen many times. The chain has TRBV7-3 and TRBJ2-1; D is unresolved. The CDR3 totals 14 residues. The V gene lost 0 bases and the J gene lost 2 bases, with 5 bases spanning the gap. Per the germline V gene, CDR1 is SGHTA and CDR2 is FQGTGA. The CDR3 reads CASSLTTPYNEQFF. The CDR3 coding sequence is TGTGCCAGCAGCTTAACGACACCCTACAATGAGCAGTTCTTC.